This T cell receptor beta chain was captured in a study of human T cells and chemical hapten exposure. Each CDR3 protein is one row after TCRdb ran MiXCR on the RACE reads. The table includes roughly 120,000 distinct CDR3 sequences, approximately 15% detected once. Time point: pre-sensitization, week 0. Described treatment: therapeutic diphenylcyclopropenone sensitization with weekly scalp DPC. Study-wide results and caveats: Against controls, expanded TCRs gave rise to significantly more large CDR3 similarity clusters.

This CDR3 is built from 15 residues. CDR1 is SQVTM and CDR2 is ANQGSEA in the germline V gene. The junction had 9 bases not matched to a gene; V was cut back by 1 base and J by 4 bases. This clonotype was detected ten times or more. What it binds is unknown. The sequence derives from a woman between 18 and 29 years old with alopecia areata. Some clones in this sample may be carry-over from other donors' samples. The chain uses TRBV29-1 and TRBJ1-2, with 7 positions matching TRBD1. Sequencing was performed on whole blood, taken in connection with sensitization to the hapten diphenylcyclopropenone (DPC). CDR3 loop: CSVEGPRDSLYGYTF. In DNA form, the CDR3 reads TGCAGCGTTGAAGGTCCAAGGGACAGTCTCTATGGCTACACCTTC. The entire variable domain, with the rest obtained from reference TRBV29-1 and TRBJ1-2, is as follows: SAVISQKPSRDICQRGTSLTIQCQVDSQVTMMFWYRQQPGQSLTLIATANQGSEATYESGFVIDKFPISRPNLTFSTLTVSNMSPEDSSIYLCSVEGPRDSLYGYTFGSGTRLTVV.